This T cell receptor (beta chain) was sequenced for a study of neurological immune-mediated disorders. The study's findings and limits: HTLV-1-associated myelopathy showed the most TCR clonal expansion; multiple sclerosis the least, below healthy controls. There were no CDR3 amino acid sequences shared by expanded clones across subjects, a result suggesting private repertoires in all groups.

Comment on this clonotype: What it binds is not known.

The time point denotes: longitudinal time-point 3. Trimming removed 3 bases at V and 4 bases at J, with 10 bases between. CDR3 size: 14 residues. The germline V gene has CDR1 KGHSH and CDR2 LQKENI. The cDNA came from 5'RACE with 10-nucleotide random UMIs. Every sequencing run produced over 190 million TCR-beta sequences, and the sequences from any one run covered 15-18 subjects. TCRdb re-derived calls from the 5' RACE reads in MiXCR, one entry per CDR3 protein. The sample yields approximately 80,000 distinct CDR3 sequences, about 4.5% seen once. The sequenced material came from PBMCs. The TCR originated in a woman aged 55-69 years with multiple sclerosis. The V call is TRBV18, the J call TRBJ2-1, with D perhaps matching TRBD1 or TRBD2 (5 bases each). The CDR3 loop is CASSPRGDYNEQFF. As DNA, the CDR3 is TGTGCCAGCTCACCGAGGGGCGATTACAATGAGCAGTTCTTC.